These 7 T cell receptor beta chains were all obtained from the same sample, sequenced in a study of spatial heterogeneity in lung cancer. TCRdb recomputed calls from the 5' RACE reads with MiXCR, one row per CDR3 protein. Of about 95,000 distinct CDR3 sequences in the sample, 7% to 9% were seen once. Time point noted: sample taken at primary tumor resection. Unsorted whole RNA of tumor, nontumor lung or frozen PBMC was sequenced. This specimen consisted of PBMCs, obtained at surgery. These receptors all stem from a male donor with early-stage non-small cell lung cancer.

The table lists this clonotype with many counts. The chain combines TRBV12-3 or TRBV12-4 with TRBJ2-5, with a tentative D call TRBD1 (6 bases). Trimming took 3 bases from V and 4 from J, leaving 12 bases between them. The CDR3 is 14 amino acids. The CDR3 coding sequence is TGTGCCAGCAGTTTGAGGGGGACGGGAGAGACCCAGTACTTC. The encoded protein is CASSLRGTGETQYF.

This clonotype was picked up many times. The chain has TRBV28 and TRBJ2-6; 9 bases are shared with TRBD2. The germline CDR1 and CDR2 sequences are MDHEN and SYDVKM. There are 14 residues in the CDR3. The CDR3: CGSSGRSGANVLTF. The DNA for the CDR3 is TGTGGGTCAAGCGGGAGGTCTGGGGCCAACGTCCTGACTTTC.

This chain uses TRBV10-3 with TRBJ2-5; 8 bases are shared with TRBD1. Germline V gene lookup returns CDR1 ENHRY and CDR2 SYGVKD. The V and J ends lost 4 bases and 2 bases, in that order; junction bases with no gene match: 0. The CDR3 spans 13 residues. CDR3 sequence (DNA): TGTGCCATCAGTGGGACAGGGCAAGAGACCCAGTACTTC. Translated: CAISGTGQETQYF.

The J gene is TRBJ2-7, the V gene TRBV2; 7 nucleotides agree with TRBD1. The CDR3 has 13 amino acids. Germline lookup yields CDR1 SNHLY and CDR2 FYNNEI. V was clipped by 4 bases and J by 1 base; unmatched bases: 1. The CDR3 DNA follows: TGTGCCAGCAGTGCGGACAGGTCCTACGAGCAGTACTTC. Protein product: CASSADRSYEQYF.

The V call is TRBV29-1, the J call TRBJ2-3, with a possible D match to TRBD2 (6 bases). Between the trimmed V and J ends, which lost 6 bases and 1 base, there was a span of 17 bases. Looked up from germline, CDR1 is SQVTM and CDR2 is ANQGSEA. There are 15 residues in the CDR3. The DNA of the CDR3 is TGCAGCGTCTCCGGGACTCCCGGCCGCACAGATACGCAGTATTTT. Encoded protein: CSVSGTPGRTDTQYF.

V and J are TRBV25-1 and TRBJ2-5; D gene unclear. This CDR3 is built from 17 residues. Trimming took 4 bases from V and 2 from J, leaving 20 bases between them. CDR1 MGHDK and CDR2 SYGVNS come from the germline V gene. CDR3 protein: CASSAPPGREKQETQYF. CDR3 in DNA: TGTGCCAGCAGTGCCCCGCCGGGTAGAGAAAAACAAGAGACCCAGTACTTC.

This clonotype showed up many times. This chain uses TRBV7-6 with TRBJ1-4; TRBD1 agrees at 9 bases. The CDR3 sequence is 16 residues long. The germline CDR1 and CDR2 sequences are SGHVS and FNYEAQ. The V segment lost 0 bases and the J segment 7 bases; nucleotides outside the gene matches: 6. The CDR3 is CASSLAGTGIREKLFF. CDR3 nucleotide sequence: TGTGCCAGCAGCTTAGCGGGGACAGGGATTCGTGAAAAACTGTTTTTT.